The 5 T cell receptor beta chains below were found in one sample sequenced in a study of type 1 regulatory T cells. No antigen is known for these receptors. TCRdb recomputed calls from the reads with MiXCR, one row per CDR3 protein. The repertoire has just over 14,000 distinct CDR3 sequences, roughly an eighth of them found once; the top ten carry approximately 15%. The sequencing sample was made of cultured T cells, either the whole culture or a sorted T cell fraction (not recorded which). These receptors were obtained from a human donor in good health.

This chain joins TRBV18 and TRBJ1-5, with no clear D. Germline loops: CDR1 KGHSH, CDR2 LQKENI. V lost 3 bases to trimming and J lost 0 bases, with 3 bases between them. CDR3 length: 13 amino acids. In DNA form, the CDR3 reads TGTGCCAGCTCACCCCATAGCAATCAGCCCCAGCATTTT. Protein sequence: CASSPHSNQPQHF.

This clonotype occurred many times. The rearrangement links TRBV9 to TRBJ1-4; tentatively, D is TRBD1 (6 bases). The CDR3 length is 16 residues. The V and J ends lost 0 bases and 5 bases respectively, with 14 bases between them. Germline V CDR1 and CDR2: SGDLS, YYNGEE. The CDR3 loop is CASSVGASDRNEKLFF. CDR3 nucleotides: TGTGCCAGCAGCGTAGGGGCTAGTGACAGGAATGAAAAACTGTTTTTT.

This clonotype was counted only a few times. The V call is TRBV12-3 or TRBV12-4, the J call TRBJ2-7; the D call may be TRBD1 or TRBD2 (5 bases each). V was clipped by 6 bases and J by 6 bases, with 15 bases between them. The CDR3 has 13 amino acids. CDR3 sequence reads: CASSLRGLGEQYF. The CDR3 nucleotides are TGTGCCAGCAGCCTGAGGGGCTTGGGCGAGCAGTACTTC.

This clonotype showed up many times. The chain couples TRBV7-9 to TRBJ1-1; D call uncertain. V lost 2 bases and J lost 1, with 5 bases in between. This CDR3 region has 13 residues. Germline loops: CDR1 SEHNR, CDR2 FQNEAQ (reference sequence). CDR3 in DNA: TGTGCCAGCAGCTTATCTGGGAACACTGAAGCTTTCTTT. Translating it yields CASSLSGNTEAFF.

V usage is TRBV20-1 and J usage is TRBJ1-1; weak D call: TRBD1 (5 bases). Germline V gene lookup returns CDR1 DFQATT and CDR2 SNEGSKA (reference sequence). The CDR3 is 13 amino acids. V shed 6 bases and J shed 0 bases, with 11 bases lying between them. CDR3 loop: CSAAGQVNTEAFF. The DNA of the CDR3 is TGCAGTGCCGCCGGACAAGTGAACACTGAAGCTTTCTTT.